The rows below give T cell receptor beta chains drawn from one sample of a study of blood T cell repertoires in COVID-19. Sequencing used immunoSEQ multiplex PCR; TCRdb keeps in-frame clones, though not all of them. Here the sample spans 200,000 to 250,000 clones, almost 90% being singletons. Sample: PBMCs or T cells enriched from blood (not recorded which). All receptors derive from a man younger than 45 who had been exposed to COVID-19. The CDR3 runs from the conserved cysteine through the conserved F or W. Fields, in order: clone size, J gene, V gene, D gene, CDR3 DNA, CDR3 protein. A D gene is named only where the DNA matches it firmly. Not every row has a clone size; where given, it reads once, few, many or a size class.

>NA|TRBJ2-1|TRBV4-1|NA
TGCGCCAGTACTGATCATTACAATGAGCAGTTCTTC
CASTDHYNEQFF
>NA|TRBJ2-6|TRBV4-1|NA
TGCGCCAGCAGCCAAGATTGGGTCAGGGTGAGCTCTGGGGCCAACGTCCTGACTTTC
CASSQDWVRVSSGANVLTF
>NA|TRBJ1-1|TRBV5-1|NA
TGCGCCAGCAGCTCTTCCGGGGAGGGAGGCACTGAAGCTTTCTTT
CASSSSGEGGTEAFF
>NA|TRBJ1-1|TRBV3-1/TRBV3-2|NA
TGTGCCAGCGCGGGGCCACAGAACACTGAAGCTTTCTTT
CASAGPQNTEAFF
>once|TRBJ1-6|TRBV7-3|TRBD1
TGTGCCAGCAGCTCCCAAGGACAGGGACTTTCACCCCTCCACTTT
CASSSQGQGLSPLHF
>NA|TRBJ2-3|TRBV27|NA
TGTGCCAGCAAGAGACAGGGCGGGGCAGATACGCAGTATTTT
CASKRQGGADTQYF
>NA|TRBJ2-5|TRBV5-5|NA
TGTGCCAGCAGCTTGTTTTCGGAGGAGACCCAGTACTTC
CASSLFSEETQYF
>NA|TRBJ2-3|TRBV5-4|TRBD2
TGTGCCAGCAGCTGGACCGCGGGGGGCACAGATACGCAGTATTTT
CASSWTAGGTDTQYF
>NA|TRBJ2-3|TRBV4-3|NA
TGCGCCAGCAGCCAAGATGGTGTTAGTCCGCAGTATTTT
CASSQDGVSPQYF
>NA|TRBJ2-3|TRBV19|NA
TGTGCCAGTAGTATACAGCTAGGGCGCACTACGGGGGATACGCAGTATTTT
CASSIQLGRTTGDTQYF
>NA|TRBJ2-1|TRBV15|NA
TGTGCCACCAGCAGAGATTTAGGGGATGAGCAGTTCTTC
CATSRDLGDEQFF
>NA|TRBJ2-7|TRBV7-2|NA
TGTGCCAGCAGTCGCGGGGGCCGGTACGAGCAGTACTTC
CASSRGGRYEQYF
>NA|TRBJ2-5|TRBV9|NA
TGTGCCAGCAGCGTAGCTCCCCTCCAGTACCAAGAGACCCAGTACTTC
CASSVAPLQYQETQYF
>NA|TRBJ1-2|TRBV27|NA
TGTGCCAGCAGGGTCAATGGACAGCTTTTAGGCTACACCTTC
CASRVNGQLLGYTF
>NA|TRBJ2-5|TRBV6-5|NA
TGTGCCAGCAGTTACTCGCTCCCTATGCAAGAGACCCAGTACTTC
CASSYSLPMQETQYF
>NA|TRBJ1-4|TRBV19|NA
TGTGCCAGTAGTATAATCCACGGGAGGAATGAAAAACTGTTTTTT
CASSIIHGRNEKLFF
>NA|TRBJ1-5|TRBV19|NA
TGTGCCAGTAGTATAGCACAGGGCAACAATCAGCCCCAGCATTTT
CASSIAQGNNQPQHF
>NA|TRBJ1-2|TRBV30|NA
TGTGCCTGGAGATCTCTGGGAGACTATGGCTACACCTTC
CAWRSLGDYGYTF
>NA|TRBJ2-3|TRBV5-5|TRBD2
TGTGCCAGCAGCCCCAATTCCGGGGGGGCAGGCACAGATACGCAGTATTTT
CASSPNSGGAGTDTQYF
>NA|TRBJ2-7|TRBV7-2|TRBD2
TGTGCCAGCAGCATCTGGGCGGGGGGACTTCGGGAGCAGTACTTC
CASSIWAGGLREQYF
>few|TRBJ2-1|TRBV12-5|NA
TGTGCTAGTGGTTTGCCACCAGCGGACGAGCAGTTCTTC
CASGLPPADEQFF
>NA|TRBJ1-2|TRBV5-4|NA
TGTGCCAGCACCCTCCCGGGCGGGGATGGCTACACCTTC
CASTLPGGDGYTF
>NA|TRBJ2-5|TRBV9|NA
TGTGCCAGCAGCGCCTTACAAGAGACCCAGTACTTC
CASSALQETQYF
>NA|TRBJ2-3|TRBV21-1|NA
TGTGCCAGTCCGACAGTCTCTGGGGATACGCAGTATTTT
CASPTVSGDTQYF
>NA|TRBJ2-5|TRBV15|TRBD2
TGTGCCACCAGCAGAGGAGCTAGCGGGGCGGAAGAGACCCAGTACTTC
CATSRGASGAEETQYF
>NA|TRBJ2-3|TRBV6-2/TRBV6-3|NA
TGTGCCAGCAGTTACCGCTTCTACACAGATACGCAGTATTTT
CASSYRFYTDTQYF
>NA|TRBJ1-6|TRBV7-2|NA
TGTGCCAGCAGCCTGAGCTCCTATAATTCACCCCTCCACTTT
CASSLSSYNSPLHF
>NA|TRBJ2-2|TRBV19|TRBD1
TGTGCCACTGGGGACAGAATCACCGGGGAGCTGTTTTTT
CATGDRITGELFF
>once|TRBJ2-6|TRBV7-8|TRBD1
TGTGCCAGCAGCTTACGGAGAAGCACAGGGACAGGTGGGGCCAACGTCCTGACTTTC
CASSLRRSTGTGGANVLTF
>NA|TRBJ2-5|TRBV27|TRBD1
TGTGCCAGCAGTTTGCTGGGACAGGGGGCGCGAGAGACCCAATACTTC
CASSLLGQGARETQYF
>NA|TRBJ2-5|TRBV24-1|NA
TGTGCCACCAGTGATTTCTCCGGTGAGACCCAGTACTTC
CATSDFSGETQYF
>NA|TRBJ2-5|TRBV7-9|NA
TGTGCCAGCAGCTTTATCGCACAGGGACAAGAGACCCAGTACTTC
CASSFIAQGQETQYF
>NA|TRBJ2-5|TRBV9|TRBD2
TGTGCCAGCAGCGGGACTAGCGGGGGGTTCCAAGAGACCCAGTACTTC
CASSGTSGGFQETQYF
>NA|TRBJ2-7|TRBV12-3/TRBV12-4|NA
TGTGCCAGCACCGGGGGTTCCTCCTACGAGCAGTACTTC
CASTGGSSYEQYF
>NA|TRBJ2-1|TRBV9|TRBD1
TGTGCCAAGACAGGGGCATCCTACAATGAGCAGTTCTTC
CAKTGASYNEQFF
>NA|TRBJ2-7|TRBV15|NA
TGTGCCACGAGACACGGGACACTAGAGGCCGAGCAGTACTTC
CATRHGTLEAEQYF
>NA|TRBJ2-1|TRBV6-5|NA
TGTGCCAGCAGCCCCGTTAGCGTGAGTGAGCAGTTCTTC
CASSPVSVSEQFF
>NA|TRBJ1-2|TRBV19|NA
TGTGCCAGTAGTATTGGCGGGGAATTTGTGAGTAAAGCTAACTATGGCTACACCTTC
CASSIGGEFVSKANYGYTF
>NA|TRBJ1-3|TRBV3-1/TRBV3-2|NA
TGTGCCAGCAGCCAAGTCTTAGGGGTTGGAAACACCATATATTTT
CASSQVLGVGNTIYF
>NA|TRBJ1-1|TRBV12-3/TRBV12-4|NA
TGTGCCAGCAGCATTGGAGGGGACACTGAAGCTTTCTTT
CASSIGGDTEAFF
>NA|TRBJ2-5|TRBV7-2|NA
TGTGCCAGCAGCTCACCCGGCCAAGAGACCCAGTACTTC
CASSSPGQETQYF
>NA|TRBJ2-1|TRBV11-2|NA
TGTGCCAGCAGCCCCTCTATAGTGAGGCGGCATGAGCAGTTCTTC
CASSPSIVRRHEQFF
>NA|TRBJ2-1|TRBV7-3|TRBD2
TGTGCCAGCAGCTTAGTCGGGGGGGCACACAACAATGAGCAGTTCTTC
CASSLVGGAHNNEQFF
>NA|TRBJ2-1|TRBV10-3|TRBD1
TGTGCCATCAGTGAGTCGCAGGGGGCCGACCCCCAGTTCTTC
CAISESQGADPQFF
>once|TRBJ1-3|TRBV9|NA
TGTGCCAGCAGCGCCGGTTCTGGAAACACCATATATTTT
CASSAGSGNTIYF
>NA|TRBJ1-1|TRBV4-2|NA
TGTGCCAGCAGCCAAGGGAGGGGAACTGAAGCTTTCTTT
CASSQGRGTEAFF
>NA|TRBJ1-2|TRBV18|TRBD1
TGTGCCAGCTCACGGGACAGAAATGAGAACTATGGCTACACCTTC
CASSRDRNENYGYTF
>NA|TRBJ1-1|TRBV15|NA
TGTGCCACCAGCAGAGTCACGGACTCTGAAGCTTTCTTT
CATSRVTDSEAFF
>NA|TRBJ2-5|TRBV5-1|TRBD2
TGCGCCAGCAGCTTGGGGAGTAGCGGGGGGCCGTGGGAGACCCAGTACTTC
CASSLGSSGGPWETQYF
>NA|TRBJ2-3|TRBV11-2|TRBD1
TGTGCCAGCAGCTTCCTAGGGGGCAGGGAAATCACAGATACGCAGTATTTT
CASSFLGGREITDTQYF
>NA|TRBJ2-1|TRBV29-1|NA
TGCAGCGTTGAAGGGGGGGAGTTCTTC
CSVEGGEFF